This TCR beta chain is drawn from a study of OX40 agonist ivuxolimab in advanced cancers. For the wider study: Ivuxolimab was an agonistic, fully human IgG2 monoclonal antibody directed against OX40 (CD134), a costimulatory receptor. Intravenous ivuxolimab was administered to patients every 2 weeks at six dose levels: 0.01, 0.1, 0.3, 1.5, 3 and 10 mg/kg. Of the roughly 52 dose-escalation patients, hepatocellular carcinoma was present in about 20, melanoma in roughly 15, renal cell carcinoma in 9 and head and neck cancer in 9. In the dose-escalation cohort, about four fifths of patients were male, and the mean age was 60 years with a range of about 23 to 79. Patients were allowed to have had prior anti-PD-1, anti-PD-L1 or anti-CTLA-4 therapy, and 40% to 45% of the dose-escalation patients had been treated with checkpoint inhibitors. Partial responses occurred in three dose-escalation patients, of whom one had hepatocellular carcinoma and two had cutaneous melanoma. Peripheral TCRbeta sequencing was intended to test whether TCR sequence diversity was altered and clonal T-cell expansion was caused by ivuxolimab. The paper covers the monotherapy dose-escalation part of the phase I ivuxolimab trial, which included N ≈ 50 patients.

The CDR3 has 14 amino acids, counting the end cysteine and phenylalanine. CDR3 DNA is the only sequence kept; it has 42 bases, read in frame from the first base. Trimmed from V: 5 bases; trimmed from J: 5 bases; junction bases lacking a gene match: 6. From a lookup of the germline V gene, CDR1 and CDR2 are MDHEN and SYDVKM. Genomic DNA was extracted from sorted cells for sequencing of the TCRbeta CDR3 region. The immunoSEQ Assay was used for sequencing of TCRbeta CDR3 regions. TCRdb mirrors the immuneACCESS table, restricted to in-frame sequences. Some clones are absent from its copies; in checked studies, under half trace to an unresolved V gene, and the reason for the others is unknown. A total of some 20,000 clones appear in this sample, over 65% of them only once. The ten largest clones capture around 49% of the sample. The trial excluded patients who had a history of autoimmune disease or who were on systemic immunosuppression. Peripheral blood for TCR sequencing was collected from all dose cohorts at baseline, on cycle 4 day 1, and on cycle 7 day 1. Samples came from an open-label, multicenter, first-in-human phase I dose-escalation trial of ivuxolimab. The trial enrolled adults with locally advanced or metastatic head and neck squamous cell, hepatocellular, melanoma or renal cell carcinoma. Before TCR sequencing, CD4+ and CD8+ T cells were separately sorted from peripheral blood.

Points the paper makes about the study in general: Partial responders in the 0.1-3.0 mg/kg groups had among the lowest normalized peripheral clonal expansion, especially among CD8+ T cells. The antigen specificity of the peripheral T cells that underwent clonal expansion was not determined. On average, CD8+ T cells showed more expanded clones than CD4+ T cells after ivuxolimab. Low levels of normalized T-cell clonal expansion were also seen in some nonresponding patients. At doses of 0.1 to 3.0 mg/kg, clonal expansion of both CD4+ and CD8+ blood T cells was observed from baseline to week 6.

Concerning this clone itself: It has no known antigen specificity. The input lacks base qualities; no much larger clone sits a single base away.

This TCR derives from an adult with an advanced solid tumor such as melanoma, head and neck, liver or kidney cancer. The sequence is built from TRBV28 and TRBJ1-5; a stretch of 7 junction bases matches TRBD1. The material sequenced was CD4+ or CD8+ T cells sorted from blood, taken in a trial of the OX40 agonist ivuxolimab. The DNA is TGTGCCAGCAGTCCAACAGGGGCATATCAGCCCCAGCATTTT. The translation is CASSPTGAYQPQHF.